The 6 T cell receptor beta chains listed next were all sequenced from one sample in a study of control samples from healthy donors and cancer patients (dated by TCRdb to about 2020). The library came from the immunoSEQ multiplex PCR assay. In its TCRdb copy, this immuneACCESS table keeps in-frame sequences only and misses some clones. Where compared with another copy, unresolved V genes explain less than half of these, and the others have no known cause. The sample data list roughly 120,000 clones, and roughly 91% of these were observed just once. The top ten clones comprise around 1.8% of the sample. The sequencing input was PBMCs. These receptors all come from a man in his forties or fifties with head and neck cancer.

The V call is TRBV5-1, the J call TRBJ2-3, with 16 nucleotides matching TRBD2. The CDR3 runs 19 residues. The junction had 12 bases not matched to a gene; V was cut back by 4 bases and J by 4 bases. Germline CDR1 is SGHRS and CDR2 is YFSETQ. The CDR3 protein is CASSPRGLAGGLRSDTQYF. In DNA, the CDR3 is TGCGCCAGCAGCCCAAGGGGACTAGCGGGGGGGCTACGATCAGATACGCAGTATTTT.

V and J are TRBV6-5 and TRBJ2-3; the D gene is possibly TRBD1 (6 bases). The V end lost 7 bases, the J end lost 2 bases, and 13 bases lay between the germline ends. Looked up from germline, CDR1 is MNHEY and CDR2 is SVGAGI. The CDR3 runs to 14 residues. CDR3 nucleotide sequence: TGTGCCAGCACACCCCAGGGGCACACAGATACGCAGTATTTT. Its translation is CASTPQGHTDTQYF.

The chain employs TRBV4-1 and TRBJ2-7; D is possibly TRBD2 (6 bases). Germline V lookup: CDR1 MGHRA, CDR2 YSYEKL. Trimming removed 3 bases from V and 0 bases from J, with 18 bases in between. The CDR3 loop spans 17 amino acids. The CDR3 coding sequence is TGCGCCAGCAGCCACGGACCGGGACTGGATTCCTCCTACGAGCAGTACTTC. Its translation is CASSHGPGLDSSYEQYF.

This chain uses TRBV10-1 with TRBJ2-2; weak D call: TRBD2 (5 bases). Germline V gives CDR1 WNHNN, CDR2 SYGVQD (reference sequence). This CDR3 has 18 residues. Trimming took 0 bases from V and 6 from J, leaving 20 bases between them. In nucleotides, the CDR3 is TGCGCCAGCAGTGAGTCAAAGCCTCGGGGTCGCTTGTCCGGGGAGCTGTTTTTT. Translating gives CASSESKPRGRLSGELFF.

The chain links TRBV5-1 to TRBJ2-7, with D uncertain. CDR1 SGHRS and CDR2 YFSETQ come from the germline V gene. Trimming pared 1 base from V and 6 bases from J, leaving 20 bases between. The CDR3 loop spans 16 amino acids. As DNA, the CDR3 is TGCGCCAGCAGCTTGTTGTCGGTTCCGAGCAGTGGCGAGCAGTACTTC. Its protein product is CASSLLSVPSSGEQYF.

As for this clone: This CDR3 is also generated by other DNA sequences in the sample. V gene TRBV5-1 combines with J gene TRBJ2-2, with D uncertain. V lost 3 bases to trimming and J lost 8 bases, with 20 bases between them. This CDR3 comprises 16 residues. Per germline, CDR1 SGHRS and CDR2 YFSETQ. CDR3: CASSSTEKVARGELFF. The CDR3 nucleotides are TGCGCCAGCAGCTCTACTGAAAAGGTTGCGAGGGGGGAGCTGTTTTTT. The full variable domain, rest sourced from reference TRBV5-1 and TRBJ2-2, is KAGVTQTPRYLIKTRGQQVTLSCSPISGHRSVSWYQQTPGQGLQFLFEYFSETQRNKGNFPGRFSGRQFSNSRSEMNVSTLELGDSALYLCASSSTEKVARGELFFGEGSRLTVL.